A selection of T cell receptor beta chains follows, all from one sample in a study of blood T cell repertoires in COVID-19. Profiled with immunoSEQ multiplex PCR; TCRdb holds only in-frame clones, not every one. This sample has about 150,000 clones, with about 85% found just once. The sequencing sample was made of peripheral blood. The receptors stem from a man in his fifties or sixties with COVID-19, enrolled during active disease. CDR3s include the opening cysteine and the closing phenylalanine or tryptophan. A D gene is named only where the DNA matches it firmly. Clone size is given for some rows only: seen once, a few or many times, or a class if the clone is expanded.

CDR3aa: CASSPHSGGRGLYGYTF
CDR3nt: TGTGCCAGCAGTCCACATTCCGGAGGCAGGGGGCTGTATGGCTACACCTTC
v_gene: TRBV28
d_gene: TRBD1
j_gene: TRBJ1-2
abundance: -
len: 17

CDR3aa: CASSTKAVIRAFF
CDR3nt: TGTGCCAGCAGTACAAAGGCGGTAATCCGAGCTTTCTTT
v_gene: TRBV6-5
d_gene: -
j_gene: TRBJ1-1
abundance: -
len: 13

CDR3aa: CASSLVDTTDTQYF
CDR3nt: TGCGCCAGCAGCTTGGTCGACACCACAGATACGCAGTATTTT
v_gene: TRBV5-1
d_gene: -
j_gene: TRBJ2-3
abundance: once
len: 14

CDR3aa: CASSLAGGVLSSYEQYF
CDR3nt: TGTGCCAGCAGCTTGGCCGGAGGGGTCCTTAGCTCCTACGAGCAGTACTTC
v_gene: TRBV5-8
d_gene: -
j_gene: TRBJ2-7
abundance: -
len: 17

CDR3aa: CASSLGLAGGPDTQYF
CDR3nt: TGTGCCAGCAGCTTGGGACTAGCGGGAGGGCCAGATACGCAGTATTTT
v_gene: TRBV5-5
d_gene: TRBD2
j_gene: TRBJ2-3
abundance: once
len: 16

CDR3aa: CASSLAFGEGTDTQYF
CDR3nt: TGTGCCAGCAGCTTAGCTTTCGGGGAAGGCACAGATACGCAGTATTTT
v_gene: TRBV13
d_gene: -
j_gene: TRBJ2-3
abundance: -
len: 16

CDR3aa: CASSAGTGGEKLFF
CDR3nt: TGTGCCAGCAGCGCAGGGACAGGGGGTGAAAAACTGTTTTTT
v_gene: TRBV7-2
d_gene: TRBD1
j_gene: TRBJ1-4
abundance: -
len: 14

CDR3aa: CASGLLRAADTQYF
CDR3nt: TGTGCTAGTGGTTTGTTGAGGGCGGCAGATACGCAGTATTTT
v_gene: TRBV12-5
d_gene: -
j_gene: TRBJ2-3
abundance: -
len: 14

CDR3aa: CASSERAYGYTF
CDR3nt: TGTGCCAGCAGTGAGAGGGCCTATGGCTACACCTTC
v_gene: TRBV2
d_gene: -
j_gene: TRBJ1-2
abundance: -
len: 12

CDR3aa: CASSPNPGLAGETFTDTQYF
CDR3nt: TGTGCCAGCAGCCCCAATCCGGGACTAGCGGGAGAGACCTTCACAGATACGCAGTATTTT
v_gene: TRBV7-3
d_gene: TRBD2
j_gene: TRBJ2-3
abundance: -
len: 20

CDR3aa: CATSEEGQPGNQPQHF
CDR3nt: TGTGCCACCAGTGAGGAAGGACAGCCAGGGAATCAGCCCCAGCATTTT
v_gene: TRBV24-1
d_gene: -
j_gene: TRBJ1-5
abundance: -
len: 16

CDR3aa: CASSTLRRENYGYTF
CDR3nt: TGTGCCAGCAGCACCCTCCGAAGGGAGAACTATGGCTACACCTTC
v_gene: TRBV7-8
d_gene: -
j_gene: TRBJ1-2
abundance: -
len: 15

CDR3aa: CASSDGRGLTFLYGYTF
CDR3nt: TGTGCCAGCAGTGATGGAAGGGGTCTGACCTTTCTATATGGCTACACCTTC
v_gene: TRBV2
d_gene: -
j_gene: TRBJ1-2
abundance: -
len: 17

CDR3aa: CASSSLRGPNEKLFF
CDR3nt: TGTGCCAGCAGCTCCCTGCGGGGGCCTAATGAAAAACTGTTTTTT
v_gene: TRBV7-9
d_gene: -
j_gene: TRBJ1-4
abundance: -
len: 15

CDR3aa: CSVEGGTSGGETQYF
CDR3nt: TGCAGCGTTGAAGGGGGGACTAGCGGCGGGGAGACCCAGTACTTC
v_gene: TRBV29-1
d_gene: TRBD2
j_gene: TRBJ2-5
abundance: -
len: 15

CDR3aa: CASGSRQGVKDEQFF
CDR3nt: TGTGCCAGCGGATCGAGACAGGGGGTAAAAGATGAGCAGTTCTTC
v_gene: TRBV7-9
d_gene: TRBD1
j_gene: TRBJ2-1
abundance: once
len: 15

CDR3aa: CASSLGLVYEQYF
CDR3nt: TGTGCCAGCAGCTTGGGCCTTGTTTACGAGCAGTACTTC
v_gene: TRBV7-8
d_gene: -
j_gene: TRBJ2-7
abundance: -
len: 13

CDR3aa: CASSLLTGAYEQYF
CDR3nt: TGTGCCAGCAGTTTACTGACAGGGGCCTACGAGCAGTACTTC
v_gene: TRBV28
d_gene: TRBD1
j_gene: TRBJ2-7
abundance: -
len: 14

CDR3aa: CASSGDTLSYTF
CDR3nt: TGTGCCAGCAGTGGGGACACTCTGAGCTACACCTTC
v_gene: TRBV12-3/TRBV12-4
d_gene: -
j_gene: TRBJ1-2
abundance: -
len: 12

CDR3aa: CASSSSYTDTQYF
CDR3nt: TGTGCCAGCAGCTCCTCTTACACAGATACGCAGTATTTT
v_gene: TRBV7-3
d_gene: -
j_gene: TRBJ2-3
abundance: -
len: 13

CDR3aa: CASSPGQLLFTDTQYF
CDR3nt: TGTGCCAGCAGCCCGGGACAGCTACTCTTCACAGATACGCAGTATTTT
v_gene: TRBV7-2
d_gene: TRBD1
j_gene: TRBJ2-3
abundance: -
len: 16

CDR3aa: CASSAQGQGYGYTF
CDR3nt: TGTGCCAGTAGTGCACAGGGTCAGGGCTATGGCTACACCTTC
v_gene: TRBV19
d_gene: -
j_gene: TRBJ1-2
abundance: -
len: 14

CDR3aa: CATRQAAGYGYTF
CDR3nt: TGTGCCACAAGACAGGCCGCTGGCTATGGCTACACCTTC
v_gene: TRBV7-2
d_gene: -
j_gene: TRBJ1-2
abundance: -
len: 13

CDR3aa: CASLGSGTDTQYF
CDR3nt: TGTGCCAGCTTGGGTAGCGGCACAGATACGCAGTATTTT
v_gene: TRBV3-1/TRBV3-2
d_gene: -
j_gene: TRBJ2-3
abundance: -
len: 13

CDR3aa: CASSHGTSSNEQFF
CDR3nt: TGTGCCAGCAGTCATGGGACTAGCTCAAATGAGCAGTTCTTC
v_gene: TRBV6-2/TRBV6-3
d_gene: TRBD2
j_gene: TRBJ2-1
abundance: few
len: 14

CDR3aa: CASIGGPDYGYTF
CDR3nt: TGTGCCAGCATCGGGGGGCCCGATTATGGCTACACCTTC
v_gene: TRBV6-5
d_gene: -
j_gene: TRBJ1-2
abundance: -
len: 13

CDR3aa: CASSYGDRTNEKLFF
CDR3nt: TGTGCCAGCAGTTACGGGGACAGAACTAATGAAAAACTGTTTTTT
v_gene: TRBV6-5
d_gene: TRBD1
j_gene: TRBJ1-4
abundance: -
len: 15

CDR3aa: CASSYGQRNYGYTF
CDR3nt: TGTGCCAGCAGTTATGGGCAAAGGAACTATGGCTACACCTTC
v_gene: TRBV6-6
d_gene: -
j_gene: TRBJ1-2
abundance: -
len: 14

CDR3aa: CATSGNRGSNQPQHF
CDR3nt: TGTGCCACCAGTGGGAACAGGGGTAGCAATCAGCCCCAGCATTTT
v_gene: TRBV24-1
d_gene: TRBD1
j_gene: TRBJ1-5
abundance: -
len: 15

CDR3aa: CASSEYSETGSEKLFF
CDR3nt: TGTGCCAGCAGTGAATATTCCGAGACAGGGAGCGAAAAACTGTTTTTT
v_gene: TRBV25-1
d_gene: TRBD1
j_gene: TRBJ1-4
abundance: -
len: 16

CDR3aa: CATSDNNYNEQFF
CDR3nt: TGTGCCACCAGTGATAACAACTACAATGAGCAGTTCTTC
v_gene: TRBV24-1
d_gene: -
j_gene: TRBJ2-1
abundance: -
len: 13

CDR3aa: CATSDPGTGNQPQHF
CDR3nt: TGTGCCACCAGTGACCCGGGGACAGGGAATCAGCCCCAGCATTTT
v_gene: TRBV24-1
d_gene: TRBD1
j_gene: TRBJ1-5
abundance: once
len: 15

CDR3aa: CASAEAFF
CDR3nt: TGTGCCTCCGCGGAAGCTTTCTTT
v_gene: TRBV30
d_gene: -
j_gene: TRBJ1-1
abundance: -
len: 8

CDR3aa: CASSPLPGSNQPQHF
CDR3nt: TGTGCCAGCTCACCACTACCGGGAAGCAATCAGCCCCAGCATTTT
v_gene: TRBV18
d_gene: -
j_gene: TRBJ1-5
abundance: -
len: 15

CDR3aa: CASSAGTGSSGANVLTF
CDR3nt: TGTGCCAGTAGTGCCGGGACAGGGAGCTCTGGGGCCAACGTCCTGACTTTC
v_gene: TRBV19
d_gene: TRBD1
j_gene: TRBJ2-6
abundance: -
len: 17

CDR3aa: CASSLERSGTGGGWNTEAFF
CDR3nt: TGTGCCAGCAGCCTAGAACGGTCGGGGACAGGGGGCGGGTGGAACACTGAAGCTTTCTTT
v_gene: TRBV4-2
d_gene: TRBD1
j_gene: TRBJ1-1
abundance: -
len: 20

CDR3aa: CASTPGTGSTDTQYF
CDR3nt: TGTGCCAGCACCCCCGGGACAGGGAGCACAGATACGCAGTATTTT
v_gene: TRBV9
d_gene: TRBD1
j_gene: TRBJ2-3
abundance: -
len: 15

CDR3aa: CASSATSGGPTDTQYF
CDR3nt: TGTGCCAGCAGTGCGACTAGCGGGGGGCCCACAGATACGCAGTATTTT
v_gene: TRBV27
d_gene: TRBD2
j_gene: TRBJ2-3
abundance: -
len: 16

CDR3aa: CASRTGISYEQYF
CDR3nt: TGTGCCAGCAGAACAGGGATCTCCTACGAGCAGTACTTC
v_gene: TRBV28
d_gene: -
j_gene: TRBJ2-7
abundance: -
len: 13

CDR3aa: CASSYEGLYEQYF
CDR3nt: TGTGCCAGCAGTTACGAGGGACTCTACGAGCAGTACTTC
v_gene: TRBV6-2/TRBV6-3
d_gene: -
j_gene: TRBJ2-7
abundance: -
len: 13

CDR3aa: CASSPTAGDEQFF
CDR3nt: TGTGCCAGCTCACCAACCGCGGGAGACGAGCAGTTCTTC
v_gene: TRBV18
d_gene: TRBD2
j_gene: TRBJ2-1
abundance: -
len: 13

CDR3aa: CASSVDFSQGAPTGEQFF
CDR3nt: TGCGCCAGCAGCGTAGATTTCTCTCAGGGGGCGCCTACCGGTGAGCAGTTCTTC
v_gene: TRBV5-1
d_gene: TRBD1
j_gene: TRBJ2-1
abundance: -
len: 18

CDR3aa: CASSQDFRLNTGELFF
CDR3nt: TGCGCCAGCAGCCAAGATTTCAGATTGAACACCGGGGAGCTGTTTTTT
v_gene: TRBV4-3
d_gene: -
j_gene: TRBJ2-2
abundance: -
len: 16

CDR3aa: CSVPGQGFIHEQFF
CDR3nt: TGCAGCGTCCCCGGACAGGGTTTCATCCATGAGCAGTTCTTC
v_gene: TRBV29-1
d_gene: TRBD1
j_gene: TRBJ2-1
abundance: -
len: 14

CDR3aa: CASSLGGYTDTQYF
CDR3nt: TGTGCCAGCAGCTTGGGAGGGTACACAGATACGCAGTATTTT
v_gene: TRBV5-6
d_gene: -
j_gene: TRBJ2-3
abundance: -
len: 14

CDR3aa: CASSARGRVPGELFF
CDR3nt: TGTGCCAGCAGCGCGCGGGGTAGGGTGCCCGGGGAGCTGTTTTTT
v_gene: TRBV9
d_gene: -
j_gene: TRBJ2-2
abundance: -
len: 15

CDR3aa: CASSKASAYEQYF
CDR3nt: TGTGCCAGTAGTAAGGCCAGCGCCTACGAGCAGTACTTC
v_gene: TRBV19
d_gene: -
j_gene: TRBJ2-7
abundance: -
len: 13

CDR3aa: CASSAYTGGYTF
CDR3nt: TGTGCCAGCAGCGCCTATACGGGGGGCTACACCTTC
v_gene: TRBV9
d_gene: -
j_gene: TRBJ1-2
abundance: -
len: 12